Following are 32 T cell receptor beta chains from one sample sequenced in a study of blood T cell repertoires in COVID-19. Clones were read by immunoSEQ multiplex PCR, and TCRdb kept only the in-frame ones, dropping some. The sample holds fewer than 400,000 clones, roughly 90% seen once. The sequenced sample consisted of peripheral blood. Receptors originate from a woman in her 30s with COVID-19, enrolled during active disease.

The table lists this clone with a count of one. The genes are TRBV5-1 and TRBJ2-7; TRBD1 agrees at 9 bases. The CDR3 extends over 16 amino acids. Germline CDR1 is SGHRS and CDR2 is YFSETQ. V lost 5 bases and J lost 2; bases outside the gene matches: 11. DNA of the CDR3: TGCGCCAGCAGGGGTACCATGGGGGACAGGGCCTACGAGCAGTACTTC. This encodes CASRGTMGDRAYEQYF.

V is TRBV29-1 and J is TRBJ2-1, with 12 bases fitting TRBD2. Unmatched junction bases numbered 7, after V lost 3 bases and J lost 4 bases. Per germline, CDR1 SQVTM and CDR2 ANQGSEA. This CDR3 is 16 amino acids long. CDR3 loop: CSVDPETSGRYNEQFF. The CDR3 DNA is TGCAGCGTTGATCCCGAGACTAGCGGGAGATACAATGAGCAGTTCTTC.

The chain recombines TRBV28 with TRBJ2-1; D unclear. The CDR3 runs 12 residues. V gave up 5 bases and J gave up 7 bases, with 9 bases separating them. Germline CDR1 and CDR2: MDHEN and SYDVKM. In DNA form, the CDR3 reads TGTGCCAGCAGTCCCTCCACTAATGAGCAGTTCTTC. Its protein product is CASSPSTNEQFF.

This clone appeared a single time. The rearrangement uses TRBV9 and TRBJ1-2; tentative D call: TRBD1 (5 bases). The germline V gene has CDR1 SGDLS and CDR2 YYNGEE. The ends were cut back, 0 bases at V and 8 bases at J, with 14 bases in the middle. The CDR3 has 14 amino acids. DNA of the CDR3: TGTGCCAGCAGCGTAGGGGAACAGGTAGAAGGCTACACCTTC. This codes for CASSVGEQVEGYTF.

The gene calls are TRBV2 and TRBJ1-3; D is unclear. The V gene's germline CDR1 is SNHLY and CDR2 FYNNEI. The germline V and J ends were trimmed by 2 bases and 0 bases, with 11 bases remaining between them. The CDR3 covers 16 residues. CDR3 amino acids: CASSERQISSGNTIYF. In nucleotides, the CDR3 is TGTGCCAGCAGTGAACGTCAGATCAGCTCTGGAAACACCATATATTTT.

CDR3 region: CASSPDLDTGELFF. The CDR3, as DNA: TGTGCCAGCAGTCCCGACCTAGACACCGGGGAGCTGTTTTTT. This sequence joins TRBV28 and TRBJ2-2; no reliable D call. The CDR3 runs to 14 residues. V shed 5 bases and J shed 3 bases, with 10 bases lying between them. The germline V gene has CDR1 MDHEN and CDR2 SYDVKM.

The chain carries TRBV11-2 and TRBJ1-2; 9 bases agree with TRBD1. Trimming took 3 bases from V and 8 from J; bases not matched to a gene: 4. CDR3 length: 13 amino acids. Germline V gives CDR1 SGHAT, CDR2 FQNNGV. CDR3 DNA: TGTGCCAGCAGCTTTGGGACAGGGATCGGCTACACCTTC. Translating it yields CASSFGTGIGYTF.

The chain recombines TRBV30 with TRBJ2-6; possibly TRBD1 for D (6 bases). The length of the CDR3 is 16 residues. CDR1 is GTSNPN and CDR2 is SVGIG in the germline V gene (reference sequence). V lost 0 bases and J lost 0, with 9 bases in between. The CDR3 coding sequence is TGTGCCTGGAGTGTTGGGGGCCCCTCTGGGGCCAACGTCCTGACTTTC. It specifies CAWSVGGPSGANVLTF.

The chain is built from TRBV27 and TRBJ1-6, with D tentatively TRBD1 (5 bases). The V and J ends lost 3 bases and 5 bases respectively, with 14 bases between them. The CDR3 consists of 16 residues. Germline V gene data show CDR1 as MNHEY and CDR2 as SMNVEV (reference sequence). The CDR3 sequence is CASSLSQGRDNSPLHF. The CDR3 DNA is TGTGCCAGCAGTTTGTCTCAGGGAAGAGATAATTCACCCCTCCACTTT.

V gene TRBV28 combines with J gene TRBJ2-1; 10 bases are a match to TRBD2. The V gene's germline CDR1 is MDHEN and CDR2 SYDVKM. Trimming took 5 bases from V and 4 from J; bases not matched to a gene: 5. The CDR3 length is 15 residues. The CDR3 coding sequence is TGTGCCAGCAGTCTCAGCGGGAGGGTGTACAATGAGCAGTTCTTC. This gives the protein CASSLSGRVYNEQFF.

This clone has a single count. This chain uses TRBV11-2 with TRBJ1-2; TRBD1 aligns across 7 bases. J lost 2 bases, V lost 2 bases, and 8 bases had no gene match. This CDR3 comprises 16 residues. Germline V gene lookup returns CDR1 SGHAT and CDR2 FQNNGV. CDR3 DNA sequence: TGTGCCAGCAGCTTACCTGGATCAGGGGGGAACTATGGCTACACCTTC. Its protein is CASSLPGSGGNYGYTF.

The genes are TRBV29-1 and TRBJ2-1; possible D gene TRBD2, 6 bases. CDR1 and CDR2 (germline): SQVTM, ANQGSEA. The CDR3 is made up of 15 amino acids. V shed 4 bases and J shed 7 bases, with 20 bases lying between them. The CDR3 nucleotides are TGCAGCGTTGGGTCACTAGCCCGTCTGGGAAATGAGCAGTTCTTC. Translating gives CSVGSLARLGNEQFF.

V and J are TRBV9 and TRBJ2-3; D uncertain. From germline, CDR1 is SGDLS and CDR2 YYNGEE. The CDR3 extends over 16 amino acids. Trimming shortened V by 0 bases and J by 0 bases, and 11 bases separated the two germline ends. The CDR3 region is CASSVVGSQSTDTQYF. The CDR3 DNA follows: TGTGCCAGCAGCGTAGTCGGTAGCCAAAGCACAGATACGCAGTATTTT.

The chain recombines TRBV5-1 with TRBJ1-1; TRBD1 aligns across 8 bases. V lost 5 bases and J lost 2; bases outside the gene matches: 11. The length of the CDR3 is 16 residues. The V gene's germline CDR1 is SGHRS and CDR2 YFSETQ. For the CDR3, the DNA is TGCGCCAGCAGTTCCGGACAGGGCGGCCCTAACACTGAAGCTTTCTTT. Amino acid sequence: CASSSGQGGPNTEAFF.

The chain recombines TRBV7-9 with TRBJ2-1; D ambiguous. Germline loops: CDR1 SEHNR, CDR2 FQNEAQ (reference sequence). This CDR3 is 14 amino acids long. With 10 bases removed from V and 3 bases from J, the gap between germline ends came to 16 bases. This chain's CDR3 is CATGVLTGYNEQFF. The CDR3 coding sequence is TGTGCCACTGGCGTACTAACCGGCTACAATGAGCAGTTCTTC.

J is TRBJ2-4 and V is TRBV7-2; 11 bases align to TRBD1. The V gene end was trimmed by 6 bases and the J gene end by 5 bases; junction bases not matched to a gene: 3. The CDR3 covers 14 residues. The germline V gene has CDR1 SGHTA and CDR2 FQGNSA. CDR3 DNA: TGTGCCAGCAGTTTGGACAGGGGGCAAAACATTCAGTACTTC. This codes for CASSLDRGQNIQYF.

As DNA, the CDR3 is TGTGCCAGCAGCTTAAATTCCGGCGGGGGATCACCCCTCCACTTT. It is translated as CASSLNSGGGSPLHF. The gene calls are TRBV7-8 and TRBJ1-6; D might be TRBD1 (5 bases). Between the trimmed V and J ends, which lost 2 bases and 10 bases, there was a span of 15 bases. This CDR3 comprises 15 residues. The germline V gene encodes CDR1 SGHVS and CDR2 FQNEAQ.

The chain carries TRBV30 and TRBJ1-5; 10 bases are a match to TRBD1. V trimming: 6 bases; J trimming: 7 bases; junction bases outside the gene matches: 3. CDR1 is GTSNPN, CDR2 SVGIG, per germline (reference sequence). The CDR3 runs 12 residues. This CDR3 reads CACDRGHQPQHF. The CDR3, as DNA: TGTGCCTGTGACAGGGGGCACCAGCCCCAGCATTTT.

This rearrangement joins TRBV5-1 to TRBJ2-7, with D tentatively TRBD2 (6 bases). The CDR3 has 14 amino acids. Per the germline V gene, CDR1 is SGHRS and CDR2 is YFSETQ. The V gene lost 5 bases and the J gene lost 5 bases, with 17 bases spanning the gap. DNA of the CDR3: TGCGCCAGCAGACCACTCAGCGGGCTCGACGAGCAGTACTTC. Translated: CASRPLSGLDEQYF.

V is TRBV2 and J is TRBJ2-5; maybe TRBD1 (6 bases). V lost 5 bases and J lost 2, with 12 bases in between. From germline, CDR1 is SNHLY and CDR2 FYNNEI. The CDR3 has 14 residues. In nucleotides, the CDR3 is TGTGCCAGCAGTAGACGCAGGGGTCAAGAGACCCAGTACTTC. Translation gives CASSRRRGQETQYF. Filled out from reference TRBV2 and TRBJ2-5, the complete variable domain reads EPEVTQTPSHQVTQMGQEVILRCVPISNHLYFYWYRQILGQKVEFLVSFYNNEISEKSEIFDDQFSVERPDGSNFTLKIRSTKLEDSAMYFCASSRRRGQETQYFGPGTRLLVL.

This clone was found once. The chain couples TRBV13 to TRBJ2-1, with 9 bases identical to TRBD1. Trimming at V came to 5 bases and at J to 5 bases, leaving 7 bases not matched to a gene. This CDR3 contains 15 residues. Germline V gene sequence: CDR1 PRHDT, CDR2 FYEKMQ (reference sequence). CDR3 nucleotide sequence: TGTGCCAGCAGCCCCGGGACAGGGAAAAACAATGAGCAGTTCTTC. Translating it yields CASSPGTGKNNEQFF.

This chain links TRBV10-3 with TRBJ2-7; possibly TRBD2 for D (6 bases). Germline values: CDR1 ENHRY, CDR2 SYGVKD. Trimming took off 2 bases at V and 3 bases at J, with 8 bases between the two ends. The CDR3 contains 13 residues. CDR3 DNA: TGTGCCATCAGTGAGGGGGGAGGCTACGAGCAGTACTTC. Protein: CAISEGGGYEQYF.

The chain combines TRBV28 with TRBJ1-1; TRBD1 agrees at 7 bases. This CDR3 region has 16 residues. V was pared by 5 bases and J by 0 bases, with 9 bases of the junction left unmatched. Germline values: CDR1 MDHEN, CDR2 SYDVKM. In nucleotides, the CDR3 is TGTGCCAGCAGTCCTCGAACGACAGGGCTGAACACTGAAGCTTTCTTT. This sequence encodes CASSPRTTGLNTEAFF. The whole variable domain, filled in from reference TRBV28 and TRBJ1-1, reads DVKVTQSSRYLVKRTGEKVFLECVQDMDHENMFWYRQDPGLGLRLIYFSYDVKMKEKGDIPEGYSVSREKKERFSLILESASTNQTSMYLCASSPRTTGLNTEAFFGQGTRLTVV.

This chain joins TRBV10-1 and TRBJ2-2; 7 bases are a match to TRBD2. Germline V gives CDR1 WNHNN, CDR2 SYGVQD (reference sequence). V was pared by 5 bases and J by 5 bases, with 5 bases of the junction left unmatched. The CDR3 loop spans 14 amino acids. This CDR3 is CASSTSGGTGELFF. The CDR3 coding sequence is TGCGCCAGCAGTACCTCCGGGGGGACCGGGGAGCTGTTTTTT.

The CDR3 reads CASSFGTNYEQYF. CDR3 sequence (DNA): TGTGCCAGCAGTTTCGGGACTAACTACGAGCAGTACTTC. The V call is TRBV12-3 or TRBV12-4, the J call TRBJ2-7; 7 bases are shared with TRBD2. This CDR3 has 13 residues. V was pared by 3 bases and J by 3 bases, with 2 bases of the junction left unmatched.

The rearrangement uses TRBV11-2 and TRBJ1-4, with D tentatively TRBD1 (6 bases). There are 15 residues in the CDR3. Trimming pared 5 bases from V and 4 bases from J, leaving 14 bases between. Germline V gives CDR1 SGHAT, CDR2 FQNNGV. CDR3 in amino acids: CASSPGGAYNEKLFF. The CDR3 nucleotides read TGTGCCAGCAGCCCTGGGGGGGCGTATAATGAAAAACTGTTTTTT. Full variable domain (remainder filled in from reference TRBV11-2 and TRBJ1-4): EAGVAQSPRYKIIEKRQSVAFWCNPISGHATLYWYQQILGQGPKLLIQFQNNGVVDDSQLPKDRFSAERLKGVDSTLKIQPAKLEDSAVYLCASSPGGAYNEKLFFGSGTQLSVL.

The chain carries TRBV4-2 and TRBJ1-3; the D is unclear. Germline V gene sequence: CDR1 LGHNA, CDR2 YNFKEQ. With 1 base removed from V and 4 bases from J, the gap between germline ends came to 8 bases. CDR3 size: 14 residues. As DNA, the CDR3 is TGTGCCAGCAGCCAAGGGAGCTACGGAAACACCATATATTTT. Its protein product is CASSQGSYGNTIYF.

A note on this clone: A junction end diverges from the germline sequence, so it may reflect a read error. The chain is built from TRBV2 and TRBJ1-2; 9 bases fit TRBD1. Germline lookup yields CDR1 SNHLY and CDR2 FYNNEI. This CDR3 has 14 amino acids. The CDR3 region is CASSELNFGTGLPF. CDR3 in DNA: TGTGCCAGCAGTGAGTTAAATTTCGGGACAGGGTTACCCTTC. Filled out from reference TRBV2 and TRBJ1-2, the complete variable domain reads EPEVTQTPSHQVTQMGQEVILRCVPISNHLYFYWYRQILGQKVEFLVSFYNNEISEKSEIFDDQFSVERPDGSNFTLKIRSTKLEDSAMYFCASSELNFGTGLPFGSGTRLTVV.

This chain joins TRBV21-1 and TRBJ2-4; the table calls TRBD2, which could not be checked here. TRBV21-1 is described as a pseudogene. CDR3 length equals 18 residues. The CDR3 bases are TGTGCCAGCAGCAAACTCGAGGAGCCTAGCGGACGTCGAGGCATTCAGTACTTC. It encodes CASSKLEEPSGRRGIQYF.

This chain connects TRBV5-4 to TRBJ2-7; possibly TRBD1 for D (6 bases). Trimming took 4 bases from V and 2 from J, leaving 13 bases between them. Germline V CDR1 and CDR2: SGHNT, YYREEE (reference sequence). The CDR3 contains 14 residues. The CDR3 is CASSIGTGTYEQYF. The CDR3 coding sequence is TGTGCCAGCAGCATCGGAACAGGGACCTACGAGCAGTACTTC.

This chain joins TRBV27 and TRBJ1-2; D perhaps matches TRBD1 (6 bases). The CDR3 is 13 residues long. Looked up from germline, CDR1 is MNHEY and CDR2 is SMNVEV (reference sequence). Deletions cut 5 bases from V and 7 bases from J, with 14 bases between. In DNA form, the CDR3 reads TGTGCCAGCAGTCCTCCGGACAGAGGTGGCTACACCTTC. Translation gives CASSPPDRGGYTF.

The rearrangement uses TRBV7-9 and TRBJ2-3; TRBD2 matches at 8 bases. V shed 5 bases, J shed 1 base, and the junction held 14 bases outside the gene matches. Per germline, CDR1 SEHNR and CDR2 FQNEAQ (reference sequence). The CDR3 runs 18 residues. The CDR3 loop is CASSIKLGGRIGTDTQYF. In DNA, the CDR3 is TGTGCCAGCAGCATTAAATTGGGCGGGAGGATCGGCACAGATACGCAGTATTTT.